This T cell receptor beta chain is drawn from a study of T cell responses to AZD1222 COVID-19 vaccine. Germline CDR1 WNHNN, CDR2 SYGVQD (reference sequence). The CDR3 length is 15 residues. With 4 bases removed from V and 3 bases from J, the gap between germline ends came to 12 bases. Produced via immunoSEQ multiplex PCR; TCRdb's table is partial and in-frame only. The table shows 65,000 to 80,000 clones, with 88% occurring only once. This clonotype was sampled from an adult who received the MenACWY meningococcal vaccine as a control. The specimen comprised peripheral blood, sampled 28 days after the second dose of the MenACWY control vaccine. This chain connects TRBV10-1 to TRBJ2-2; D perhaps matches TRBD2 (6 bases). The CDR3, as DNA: TGCGCCAGCAGTGGTACGGGAGCGGACACCGGGGAGCTGTTTTTT. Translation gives CASSGTGADTGELFF.